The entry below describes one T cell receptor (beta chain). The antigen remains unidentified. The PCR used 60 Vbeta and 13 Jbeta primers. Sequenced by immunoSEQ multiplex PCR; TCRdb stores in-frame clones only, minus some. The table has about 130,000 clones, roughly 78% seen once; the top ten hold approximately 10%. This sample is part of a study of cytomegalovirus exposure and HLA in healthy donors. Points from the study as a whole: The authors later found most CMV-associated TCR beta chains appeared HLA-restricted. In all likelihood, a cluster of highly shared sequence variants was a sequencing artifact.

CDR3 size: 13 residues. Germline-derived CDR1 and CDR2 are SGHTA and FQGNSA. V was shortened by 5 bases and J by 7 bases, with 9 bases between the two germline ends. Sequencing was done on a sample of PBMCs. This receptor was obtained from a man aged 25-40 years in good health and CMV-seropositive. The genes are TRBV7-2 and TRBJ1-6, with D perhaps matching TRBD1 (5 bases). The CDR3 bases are TGTGCCAGCAGCGGCGGGGGGAATTCACCCCTCCACTTT. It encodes CASSGGGNSPLHF.